This entry features one T cell receptor beta chain sequence. This sample was included in a study of blood T cells in healthy people across ages. Across the study: Per every two T cells, about one barcoded beta molecule was captured by template switching.

Germline assignment: CDR1 SEHNR and CDR2 FQNEAQ (reference sequence). The CDR3 spans 16 residues. Trimming took 3 bases from V and 3 from J, leaving 18 bases between them. Using a J-beta primer mix together with a sample-barcoded 5' primer, a second PCR was run for about 6 to 11 cycles. TCRdb fed the 5' RACE reads into MiXCR, producing one record per CDR3 protein. The data contain 1.5 million to 2 million distinct CDR3 sequences, less than 50% of them singletons. The clonotype comes from a woman aged 40 to 49 in good health. The sequenced material came from blood. V gene TRBV7-9 combines with J gene TRBJ2-7, with a possible D match to TRBD1 (8 bases). The DNA of the CDR3 is TGTGCCAGCAGCTTCGAAAACAGCGGGACAGGCTACGAGCAGTACTTC. Residues: CASSFENSGTGYEQYF.